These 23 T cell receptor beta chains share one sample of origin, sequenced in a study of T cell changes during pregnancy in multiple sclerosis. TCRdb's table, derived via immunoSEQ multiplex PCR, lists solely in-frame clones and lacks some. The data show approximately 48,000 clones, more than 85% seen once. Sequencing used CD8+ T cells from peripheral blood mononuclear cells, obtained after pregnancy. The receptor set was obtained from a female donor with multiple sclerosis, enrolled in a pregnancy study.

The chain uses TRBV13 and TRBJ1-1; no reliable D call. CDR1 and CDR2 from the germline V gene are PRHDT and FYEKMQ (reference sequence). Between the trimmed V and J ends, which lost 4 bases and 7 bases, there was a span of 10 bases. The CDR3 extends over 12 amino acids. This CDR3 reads CASSSIPGEAFF. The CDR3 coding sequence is TGTGCCAGCAGCTCCATACCCGGTGAAGCTTTCTTT. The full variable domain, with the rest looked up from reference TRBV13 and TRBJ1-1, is AAGVIQSPRHLIKEKRETATLKCYPIPRHDTVYWYQQGPGQDPQFLISFYEKMQSDKGSIPDRFSAQQFSDYHSELNMSSLELGDSALYFCASSSIPGEAFFGQGTRLTVV.

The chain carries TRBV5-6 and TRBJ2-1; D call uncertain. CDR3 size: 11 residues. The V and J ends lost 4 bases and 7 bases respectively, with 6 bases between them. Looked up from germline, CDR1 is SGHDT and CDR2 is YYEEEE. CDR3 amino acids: CASSEVNEQFF. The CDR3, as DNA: TGTGCCAGCAGCGAGGTGAATGAGCAGTTCTTC.

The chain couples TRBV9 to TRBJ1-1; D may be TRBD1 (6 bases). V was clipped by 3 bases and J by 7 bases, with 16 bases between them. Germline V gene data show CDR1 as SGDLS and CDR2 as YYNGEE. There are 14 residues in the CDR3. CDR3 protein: CASSAVSGQLEAFF. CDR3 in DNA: TGTGCCAGCAGCGCAGTAAGCGGACAGCTTGAAGCTTTCTTT.

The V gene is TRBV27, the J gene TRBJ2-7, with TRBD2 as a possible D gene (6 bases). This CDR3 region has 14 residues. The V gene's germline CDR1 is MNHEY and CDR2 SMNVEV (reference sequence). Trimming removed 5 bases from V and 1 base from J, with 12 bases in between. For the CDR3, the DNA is TGTGCCAGCAGTGGTCCAGGAGGGTCCTACGAGCAGTACTTC. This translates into CASSGPGGSYEQYF.

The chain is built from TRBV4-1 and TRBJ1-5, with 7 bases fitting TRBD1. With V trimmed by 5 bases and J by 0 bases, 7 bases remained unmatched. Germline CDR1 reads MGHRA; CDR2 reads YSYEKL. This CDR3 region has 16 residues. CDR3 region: CASSFGTDYSNQPQHF. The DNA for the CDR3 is TGCGCCAGCAGCTTCGGGACAGACTATAGCAATCAGCCCCAGCATTTT.

CDR3 protein: CASSGGSLETQYF. CDR3 in DNA: TGTGCCAGCAGCGGCGGGTCTCTGGAGACCCAGTACTTC. V is TRBV9 and J is TRBJ2-5, with TRBD2 as a possible D gene (5 bases). Germline loops: CDR1 SGDLS, CDR2 YYNGEE. The CDR3 runs to 13 residues. Trimming cost V 3 bases and J 5 bases, with 11 bases left between them.

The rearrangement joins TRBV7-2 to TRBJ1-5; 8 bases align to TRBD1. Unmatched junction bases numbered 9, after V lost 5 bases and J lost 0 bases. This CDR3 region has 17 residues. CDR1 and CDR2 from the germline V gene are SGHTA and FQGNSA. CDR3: CASSHGQGLYSNQPQHF. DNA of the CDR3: TGTGCCAGCAGCCATGGACAGGGCCTGTATAGCAATCAGCCCCAGCATTTT.

The CDR3 spells CASSGDSWRYTF. CDR3 nucleotides: TGTGCCAGCAGCGGGGACTCTTGGCGCTACACCTTC. The rearrangement joins TRBV5-8 to TRBJ1-2, with a tentative D call TRBD1 (5 bases). The V and J ends lost 4 bases and 9 bases respectively, with 13 bases between them. The germline gives CDR1 SGHTS, CDR2 YDEGEE. The CDR3 is made up of 12 amino acids.

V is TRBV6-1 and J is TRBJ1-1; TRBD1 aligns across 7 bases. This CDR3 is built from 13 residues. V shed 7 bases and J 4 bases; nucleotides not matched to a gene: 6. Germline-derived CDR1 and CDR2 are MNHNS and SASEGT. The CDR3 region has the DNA TGTGCCAGCACCCCGACAGGGTTCACTGAAGCTTTCTTT. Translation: CASTPTGFTEAFF.

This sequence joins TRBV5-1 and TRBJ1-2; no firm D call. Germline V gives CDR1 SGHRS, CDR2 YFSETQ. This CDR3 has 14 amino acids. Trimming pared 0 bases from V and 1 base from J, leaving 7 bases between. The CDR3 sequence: CASSLAGNNYGYTF. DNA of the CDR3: TGCGCCAGCAGCTTGGCCGGGAATAACTATGGCTACACCTTC.

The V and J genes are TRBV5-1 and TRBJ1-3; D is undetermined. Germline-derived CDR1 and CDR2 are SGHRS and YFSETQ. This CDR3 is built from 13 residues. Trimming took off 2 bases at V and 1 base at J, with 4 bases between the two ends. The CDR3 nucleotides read TGCGCCAGCAGCTTTCTTTCTGGAAACACCATATATTTT. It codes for CASSFLSGNTIYF.

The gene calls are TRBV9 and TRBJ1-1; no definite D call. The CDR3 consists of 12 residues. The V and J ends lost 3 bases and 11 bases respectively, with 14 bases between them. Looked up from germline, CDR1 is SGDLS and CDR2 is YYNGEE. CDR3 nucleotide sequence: TGTGCCAGCAGCGGGTACTCAGGTTTGGCTTTCTTT. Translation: CASSGYSGLAFF.

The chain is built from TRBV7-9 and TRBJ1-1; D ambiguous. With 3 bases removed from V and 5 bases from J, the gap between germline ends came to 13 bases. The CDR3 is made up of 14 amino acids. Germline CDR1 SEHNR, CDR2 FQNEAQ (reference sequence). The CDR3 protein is CASSFPELWTEAFF. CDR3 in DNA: TGTGCCAGCAGCTTCCCCGAGCTCTGGACTGAAGCTTTCTTT.

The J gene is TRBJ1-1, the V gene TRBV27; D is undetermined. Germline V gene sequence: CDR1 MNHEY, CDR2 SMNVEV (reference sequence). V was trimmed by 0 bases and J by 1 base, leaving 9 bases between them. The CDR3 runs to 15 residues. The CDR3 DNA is TGTGCCAGCAGTTTATCGGGCAGCCCGAACACTGAAGCTTTCTTT. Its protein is CASSLSGSPNTEAFF.

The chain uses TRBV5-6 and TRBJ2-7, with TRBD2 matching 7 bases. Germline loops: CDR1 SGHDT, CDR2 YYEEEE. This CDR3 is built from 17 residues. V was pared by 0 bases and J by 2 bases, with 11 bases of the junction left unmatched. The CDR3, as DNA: TGTGCCAGCAGCTTGGATCGTGTACTAGCGTCAACCTACGAGCAGTACTTC. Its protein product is CASSLDRVLASTYEQYF.

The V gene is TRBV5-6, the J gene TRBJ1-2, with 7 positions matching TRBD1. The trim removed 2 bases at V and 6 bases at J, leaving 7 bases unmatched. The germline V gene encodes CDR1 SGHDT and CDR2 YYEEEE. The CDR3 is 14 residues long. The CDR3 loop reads CASSFDRVGNGYTF. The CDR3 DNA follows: TGTGCCAGCAGCTTCGACAGGGTCGGAAATGGCTACACCTTC. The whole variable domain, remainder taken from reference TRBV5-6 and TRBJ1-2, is DAGVTQSPTHLIKTRGQQVTLRCSPKSGHDTVSWYQQALGQGPQFIFQYYEEEERQRGNFPDRFSGHQFPNYSSELNVNALLLGDSALYLCASSFDRVGNGYTFGSGTRLTVV.

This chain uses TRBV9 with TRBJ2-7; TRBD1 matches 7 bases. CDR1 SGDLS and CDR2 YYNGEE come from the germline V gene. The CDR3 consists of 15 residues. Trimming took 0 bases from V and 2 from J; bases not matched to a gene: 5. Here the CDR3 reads CASSVGGTAAYEQYF. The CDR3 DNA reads TGTGCCAGCAGCGTAGGGGGGACAGCAGCCTACGAGCAGTACTTC.

CDR3 nucleotide sequence: TGCGCCAGCAGCTTGGGGCAGAACACCGGGGAGCTGTTTTTT. This translates into CASSLGQNTGELFF. The chain is built from TRBV5-1 and TRBJ2-2; D is undetermined. Trimming removed 0 bases at V and 1 base at J, with 4 bases between. The CDR3 is 14 residues long. Germline assignment: CDR1 SGHRS and CDR2 YFSETQ.

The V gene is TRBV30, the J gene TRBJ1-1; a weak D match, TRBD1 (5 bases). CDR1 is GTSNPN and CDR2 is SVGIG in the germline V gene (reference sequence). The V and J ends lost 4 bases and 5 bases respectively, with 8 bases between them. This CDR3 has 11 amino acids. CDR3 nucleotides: TGTGCCTGGAAACAGGAGACTGAAGCTTTCTTT. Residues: CAWKQETEAFF. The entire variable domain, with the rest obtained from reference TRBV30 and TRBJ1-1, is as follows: SQTIHQWPATLVQPVGSPLSLECTVEGTSNPNLYWYRQAAGRGLQLLFYSVGIGQISSEVPQNLSASRPQDRQFILSSKKLLLSDSGFYLCAWKQETEAFFGQGTRLTVV.

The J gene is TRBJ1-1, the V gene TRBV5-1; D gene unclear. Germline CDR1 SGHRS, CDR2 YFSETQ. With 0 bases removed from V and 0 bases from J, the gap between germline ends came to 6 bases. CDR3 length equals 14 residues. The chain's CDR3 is CASSLVSMNTEAFF. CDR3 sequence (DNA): TGCGCCAGCAGCTTGGTCAGTATGAACACTGAAGCTTTCTTT.

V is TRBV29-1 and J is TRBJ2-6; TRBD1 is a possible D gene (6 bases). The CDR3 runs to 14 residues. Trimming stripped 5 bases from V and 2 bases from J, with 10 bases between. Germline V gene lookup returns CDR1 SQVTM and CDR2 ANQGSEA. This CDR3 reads CSVNRDAGANVLTF. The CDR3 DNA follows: TGCAGCGTTAACAGGGATGCTGGGGCCAACGTCCTGACTTTC.

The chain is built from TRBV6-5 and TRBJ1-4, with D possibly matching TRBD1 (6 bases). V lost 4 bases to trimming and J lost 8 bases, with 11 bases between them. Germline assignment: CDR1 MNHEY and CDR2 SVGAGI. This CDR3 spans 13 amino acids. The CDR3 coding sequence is TGTGCCAGCAGTTCCTCCGACAGGGAAAAACTGTTTTTT. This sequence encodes CASSSSDREKLFF.

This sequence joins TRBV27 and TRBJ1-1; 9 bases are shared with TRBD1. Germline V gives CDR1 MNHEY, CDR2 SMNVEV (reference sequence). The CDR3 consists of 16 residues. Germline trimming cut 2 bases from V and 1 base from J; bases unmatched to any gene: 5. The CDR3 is CASSLGPGQGNTEAFF. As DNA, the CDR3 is TGTGCCAGCAGTTTAGGGCCGGGACAGGGGAACACTGAAGCTTTCTTT.